Reported below is one TCR beta chain. Its specificity is unknown. Germline loops: CDR1 SGHKS, CDR2 YYEKEE (reference sequence). The CDR3 runs 18 residues. With 1 base clipped from V and 2 bases from J, the junction kept 6 bases outside the gene matches. Sequencing used immunoSEQ multiplex PCR; TCRdb keeps in-frame clones, though not all of them. The table has 99,000 or so clones, 94% seen once; the top ten hold less than 0.2%. These data are taken from a study of OX40 agonist ivuxolimab in advanced cancers. Study in general: In this trial design, patients received ivuxolimab intravenously at 0.01 to 10 mg/kg every 2 weeks. With a range of roughly 20 to 85, age averaged approximately 54 years, and 75% to 90% were male.

Study-wide results and caveats: Normalized expansion of T-cell clones was also low for some nonresponders. Researchers report that CD8+ T cells had, on average, more expanded clones than CD4+.

This sample comprised CD4+ or CD8+ T cells sorted from blood, obtained in a trial of the OX40 agonist ivuxolimab. The rearrangement links TRBV5-5 to TRBJ2-1; 13 bases are a match to TRBD2. The sequence came from an adult with an advanced solid tumor such as melanoma, head and neck, liver or kidney cancer. The CDR3: CASSLQAGTSGAYNEQFF. As DNA, the CDR3 is TGTGCCAGCAGCTTGCAGGCGGGGACTAGCGGGGCCTACAATGAGCAGTTCTTC.